Following are 27 T cell receptor beta chains from one sample sequenced in a study of response to subunit inactivated influenza vaccine. From the RT-PCR reads, TCRdb called clonotypes with MiXCR, one entry per CDR3 protein. The sample yields 530,000 or so distinct CDR3 sequences, around 25% seen once. The sequencing here drew on CD4+ T cells sorted from PBMCs, taken about 5 days after vaccination. The source of these receptors is a man aged 50-60 years who received an inactivated influenza vaccine.

This clonotype was counted only a few times. This rearrangement joins TRBV2 to TRBJ2-2, with TRBD1 as a possible D gene (6 bases). The CDR3 covers 13 residues. The V end lost 6 bases, the J end lost 4 bases, and 9 bases lay between the germline ends. Germline loops: CDR1 SNHLY, CDR2 FYNNEI. For the CDR3, the DNA is TGTGCCAGCAGGGACAGAGCCACCGGGGAGCTGTTTTTT. Translated, it gives CASRDRATGELFF.

This chain connects TRBV11-2 to TRBJ2-1, with 9 bases lining up with TRBD2. The germline V gene has CDR1 SGHAT and CDR2 FQNNGV. V lost 6 bases and J lost 2; bases outside the gene matches: 5. This CDR3 is built from 15 residues. DNA for the CDR3: TGTGCCAGCAGATCCGCGGGGGGGGCCTACAATGAGCAGTTCTTC. It encodes CASRSAGGAYNEQFF.

This clonotype was seen repeatedly, ten times or more. The chain links TRBV28 to TRBJ2-7, with 9 nucleotides matching TRBD1. The CDR3 has 16 amino acids. Trimming cost V 7 bases and J 1 base; bases outside gene matches: 11. Germline assignment: CDR1 MDHEN and CDR2 SYDVKM. For the CDR3, the DNA is TGTGCCAGCAACTCACCGTGGACAGGGGAGTCCTACGAGCAGTACTTC. Its translation is CASNSPWTGESYEQYF.

This clonotype showed up just once. Germline and junction disagree at one end, which may indicate a read error. J is TRBJ2-5 and V is TRBV12-3 or TRBV12-4; no firm D call. This CDR3 region has 15 residues. In nucleotides, the CDR3 is TGTGCCAGCAGTTTGGCCTATGGCCGCCAAGTGACCCAGTACTTC. Translated: CASSLAYGRQVTQYF.

The rearrangement uses TRBV5-6 and TRBJ2-5, with D perhaps matching TRBD2 (10 bases). The V gene's germline CDR1 is SGHDT and CDR2 YYEEEE. CDR3 length equals 22 residues. The V and J ends lost 2 bases and 7 bases respectively, with 39 bases between them. In DNA form, the CDR3 reads TGTGCCAGCAGCTTCTGGACAGGGGACATCACTAGCGGGAATCTCGTTAGTGTGACCCAGTACTTC. Residues: CASSFWTGDITSGNLVSVTQYF.

This clonotype was picked up a small number of times. This rearrangement joins TRBV18 to TRBJ2-3; D not certain. The CDR3 is 13 amino acids. Trimming removed 0 bases at V and 5 bases at J, with 6 bases between. Germline CDR1 KGHSH, CDR2 LQKENI. Written as DNA, the CDR3 is TGTGCCAGCTCACCACCCTACGGAGATACGCAGTATTTT. Protein sequence: CASSPPYGDTQYF.

This clonotype turned up a few times. The chain has TRBV18 and TRBJ2-5, with D tentatively TRBD1 or TRBD2 (5 bases each). Germline V gene sequence: CDR1 KGHSH, CDR2 LQKENI. V dropped 8 bases and J dropped 0 bases, with 10 bases sitting between them. The CDR3 runs to 13 residues. In nucleotides, the CDR3 is TGTGCCAGCCAGACAGCGGACCAAGAGACCCAGTACTTC. This encodes CASQTADQETQYF. The full variable domain, with the rest looked up from reference TRBV18 and TRBJ2-5, is NAGVMQNPRHLVRRRGQEARLRCSPMKGHSHVYWYRQLPEEGLKFMVYLQKENIIDESGMPKERFSAEFPKEGPSILRIQQVVRGDSAAYFCASQTADQETQYFGPGTRLLVL.

DNA for the CDR3: TGCGCCAGTCAGGCAGTAAACCCCGGGGAGCTGTTTTTT. Translating gives CASQAVNPGELFF. The chain joins TRBV5-1 to TRBJ2-2; no definite D call. This CDR3 contains 13 residues. Trimming pared 8 bases from V and 6 bases from J, leaving 14 bases between. Germline V lookup: CDR1 SGHRS, CDR2 YFSETQ.

The chain couples TRBV4-1 to TRBJ2-7; 7 bases map to TRBD2. Germline V gene data show CDR1 as MGHRA and CDR2 as YSYEKL. The CDR3 consists of 15 residues. The V segment lost 8 bases and the J segment 1 base; nucleotides outside the gene matches: 11. In nucleotides, the CDR3 is TGCGCCAGCCATTGGACGGGGGGAAAGTCCTACGAGCAGTACTTC. The encoded protein is CASHWTGGKSYEQYF.

The CDR3 sequence: CASSLSGRVETQYF. DNA for the CDR3: TGTGCCAGCAGCTTGAGCGGGAGGGTCGAGACCCAGTACTTC. V and J are TRBV7-2 and TRBJ2-5; 10 nucleotides agree with TRBD2. The CDR3 is 14 amino acids. Unmatched junction bases numbered 3, after V lost 3 bases and J lost 5 bases. Germline-derived CDR1 and CDR2 are SGHTA and FQGNSA.

This chain connects TRBV11-3 to TRBJ2-4; 9 nucleotides agree with TRBD1. V trimming: 5 bases; J trimming: 11 bases; junction bases outside the gene matches: 7. Germline V gene sequence: CDR1 SGHNT, CDR2 YENEEA. The CDR3 extends over 13 amino acids. The CDR3 DNA sequence: TGTGCCAGCAGCAAGGGACAGGGCCACCTTCAGTACTTC. Its translation is CASSKGQGHLQYF. The variable domain in full, with the rest retrieved from reference TRBV11-3 and TRBJ2-4, is EAGVVQSPRYKIIEKKQPVAFWCNPISGHNTLYWYLQNLGQGPELLIRYENEEAVDDSQLPKDRFSAERLKGVDSTLKIQPAELGDSAVYLCASSKGQGHLQYFGAGTRLSVL.

The chain carries TRBV10-3 and TRBJ2-1, with D possibly being TRBD2 (5 bases). Germline assignment: CDR1 ENHRY and CDR2 SYGVKD. V gave up 0 bases and J gave up 0 bases, with 6 bases separating them. CDR3 length: 15 residues. CDR3 sequence: CAISESLDSYNEQFF. The CDR3 coding sequence is TGTGCCATCAGTGAGTCACTAGACTCCTACAATGAGCAGTTCTTC.

This clonotype was counted between two and nine times. This chain connects TRBV7-2 to TRBJ2-3; D gene unclear. This CDR3 has 12 amino acids. Germline CDR1 reads SGHTA; CDR2 reads FQGNSA. The V and J ends lost 4 bases and 4 bases respectively, with 6 bases between them. CDR3 bases: TGTGCCAGCAGCTCGTTCGCAGATACGCAGTATTTT. This encodes CASSSFADTQYF.

This chain uses TRBV5-1 with TRBJ2-5; no definite D call. The CDR3 loop spans 16 amino acids. Germline CDR1 is SGHRS and CDR2 is YFSETQ. V was shortened by 0 bases and J by 1 base, with 13 bases between the two germline ends. The DNA for the CDR3 is TGCGCCAGCAGCTTGGGAGTAGCAAAATCCCAAGAGACCCAGTACTTC. Translated: CASSLGVAKSQETQYF.

V is TRBV11-2 and J is TRBJ2-5; D may be TRBD2 (6 bases). CDR1 and CDR2 from the germline V gene are SGHAT and FQNNGV. V gave up 3 bases and J gave up 4 bases, with 21 bases separating them. This CDR3 is built from 17 residues. The CDR3: CASSFLCRAGRRETQYF. The DNA for the CDR3 is TGTGCCAGCAGCTTTCTCTGTAGAGCAGGGAGGCGAGAGACCCAGTACTTC.

The rearrangement joins TRBV20-1 to TRBJ2-1, with D perhaps given as TRBD1 or TRBD2 (5 bases each). The CDR3 runs 14 residues. In germline, CDR1 is DFQATT, CDR2 SNEGSKA (reference sequence). The ends were cut back, 1 base at V and 4 bases at J, with 11 bases in the middle. CDR3 protein: CSARGGSKYNEQFF. The CDR3 nucleotides read TGCAGTGCTAGAGGGGGGTCAAAATACAATGAGCAGTTCTTC.

This clonotype was detected a few times. The CDR3 here is CSARGLAGVQDTQYF. DNA of the CDR3: TGCAGTGCTAGAGGGCTAGCGGGCGTTCAAGATACGCAGTATTTT. This chain links TRBV20-1 with TRBJ2-3, with TRBD2 identical over 8 bases. Germline V gene data show CDR1 as DFQATT and CDR2 as SNEGSKA (reference sequence). The CDR3 is 15 residues long. V lost 1 base to trimming and J lost 5 bases; unmatched junction nucleotides: 8.

Only a few counts were recorded for this clonotype. The chain employs TRBV6-5 and TRBJ2-5; weak D call: TRBD1 (6 bases). The V gene lost 0 bases and the J gene lost 5 bases, with 16 bases spanning the gap. CDR3 length: 16 residues. Germline V gives CDR1 MNHEY, CDR2 SVGAGI. The CDR3 bases are TGTGCCAGCAGTTACTCGGGTACAGGGACATGGGAGACCCAGTACTTC. This sequence encodes CASSYSGTGTWETQYF.

This clonotype was counted between two and nine times. This rearrangement joins TRBV4-2 to TRBJ1-1, with TRBD1 identical over 9 bases. Germline V CDR1 and CDR2: LGHNA, YNFKEQ. The CDR3 covers 15 residues. The V and J ends lost 0 bases and 4 bases, in that order; junction bases with no gene match: 3. The CDR3 DNA sequence: TGTGCCAGCAGCCAAGACGGACAGGGGAGCACTGAAGCTTTCTTT. Translated: CASSQDGQGSTEAFF.

A note on this clonotype: At one boundary the junction diverges from the germline segment, which might be a read error. The rearrangement links TRBV7-9 to TRBJ2-1, with unresolved D. Germline V CDR1 and CDR2: SEHNR, FQNEAQ (reference sequence). This CDR3 comprises 13 residues. The CDR3 reads CASRPDSNNEQFF. CDR3 bases: TGTGCCAGCAGGCCCGACTCCAACAATGAGCAGTTCTTC.

There are a few counts of this clonotype. The V and J genes are TRBV12-3 or TRBV12-4 and TRBJ2-1, with TRBD2 identical over 11 bases. V was pared by 5 bases and J by 4 bases, with 7 bases of the junction left unmatched. This CDR3 is 16 amino acids long. For the CDR3, the DNA is TGTGCCAGCAGTGCCCGGGTAGCGGGGGGGTACAATGAGCAGTTCTTC. The encoded protein is CASSARVAGGYNEQFF.

The gene calls are TRBV7-2 and TRBJ2-5; tentative D call: TRBD1 (5 bases). This CDR3 comprises 15 residues. Trimming left V 4 bases short and J 1 base short, with 13 bases between. Germline CDR1 and CDR2: SGHTA and FQGNSA. The CDR3 protein is CASSSNQGSQETQYF. CDR3 nucleotides: TGTGCCAGCAGCTCCAACCAGGGAAGCCAAGAGACCCAGTACTTC.

This clonotype has only a few counts. This rearrangement joins TRBV18 to TRBJ2-4; D gene ambiguous. Looked up from germline, CDR1 is KGHSH and CDR2 is LQKENI. This CDR3 has 16 amino acids. Trimming pared 2 bases from V and 3 bases from J, leaving 14 bases between. The CDR3 is CASSPITQSLKNIQYF. CDR3 nucleotides: TGTGCCAGCTCACCAATCACCCAGTCCCTCAAAAACATTCAGTACTTC. Full variable domain (remainder filled in from reference TRBV18 and TRBJ2-4): NAGVMQNPRHLVRRRGQEARLRCSPMKGHSHVYWYRQLPEEGLKFMVYLQKENIIDESGMPKERFSAEFPKEGPSILRIQQVVRGDSAAYFCASSPITQSLKNIQYFGAGTRLSVL.

This clonotype was picked up a small number of times. The chain recombines TRBV5-1 with TRBJ2-7; TRBD2 matches 7 bases. Trimming took 1 base from V and 1 from J; bases not matched to a gene: 8. CDR3 length equals 16 residues. Germline V gives CDR1 SGHRS, CDR2 YFSETQ. The CDR3 reads CASSLSAGGGSYEQYF. Written as DNA, the CDR3 is TGCGCCAGCAGCTTGAGCGCTGGGGGAGGGTCCTACGAGCAGTACTTC.

This clonotype occurred a few times. V usage is TRBV7-2 and J usage is TRBJ1-5; D not certain. Trimming pared 1 base from V and 4 bases from J, leaving 8 bases between. This CDR3 has 14 residues. Germline assignment: CDR1 SGHTA and CDR2 FQGNSA. This chain's CDR3 is CASSLDLKNQPQHF. CDR3 DNA: TGTGCCAGCAGCTTAGACCTGAAGAATCAGCCCCAGCATTTT. The full variable domain, rest sourced from reference TRBV7-2 and TRBJ1-5, is GAGVSQSPSNKVTEKGKDVELRCDPISGHTALYWYRQSLGQGLEFLIYFQGNSAPDKSGLPSDRFSAERTGGSVSTLTIQRTQQEDSAVYLCASSLDLKNQPQHFGDGTRLSIL.

This clonotype was observed a handful of times. The V gene is TRBV20-1, the J gene TRBJ2-3; the D is unclear. From germline, CDR1 is DFQATT and CDR2 SNEGSKA (reference sequence). This CDR3 has 14 amino acids. Trimming cost V 0 bases and J 4 bases, with 11 bases left between them. This CDR3 is CSARDRLGADTQYF. The CDR3 coding sequence is TGCAGTGCTAGAGATAGGCTTGGGGCAGATACGCAGTATTTT.

This chain links TRBV5-1 with TRBJ2-7; the D gene is possibly TRBD2 (7 bases). CDR1 and CDR2 (germline): SGHRS, YFSETQ. CDR3 length: 15 residues. V shed 0 bases and J shed 0 bases, with 10 bases lying between them. The CDR3 nucleotides read TGCGCCAGCAGCTTGGGGGGGGGCTTCTCCTACGAGCAGTACTTC. It encodes CASSLGGGFSYEQYF. Filled out from reference TRBV5-1 and TRBJ2-7, the complete variable domain reads KAGVTQTPRYLIKTRGQQVTLSCSPISGHRSVSWYQQTPGQGLQFLFEYFSETQRNKGNFPGRFSGRQFSNSRSEMNVSTLELGDSALYLCASSLGGGFSYEQYFGPGTRLTVT.